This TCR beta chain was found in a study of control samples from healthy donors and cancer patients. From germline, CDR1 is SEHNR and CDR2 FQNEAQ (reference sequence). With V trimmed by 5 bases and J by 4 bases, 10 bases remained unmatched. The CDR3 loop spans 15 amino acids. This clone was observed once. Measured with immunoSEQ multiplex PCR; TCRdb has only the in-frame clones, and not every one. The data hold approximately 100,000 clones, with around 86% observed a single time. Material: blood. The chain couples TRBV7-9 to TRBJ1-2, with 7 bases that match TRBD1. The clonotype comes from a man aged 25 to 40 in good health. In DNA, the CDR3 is TGTGCCAGCAGCCCAGGGGGGAGGGCCGTCTATGGCTACACCTTC. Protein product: CASSPGGRAVYGYTF.